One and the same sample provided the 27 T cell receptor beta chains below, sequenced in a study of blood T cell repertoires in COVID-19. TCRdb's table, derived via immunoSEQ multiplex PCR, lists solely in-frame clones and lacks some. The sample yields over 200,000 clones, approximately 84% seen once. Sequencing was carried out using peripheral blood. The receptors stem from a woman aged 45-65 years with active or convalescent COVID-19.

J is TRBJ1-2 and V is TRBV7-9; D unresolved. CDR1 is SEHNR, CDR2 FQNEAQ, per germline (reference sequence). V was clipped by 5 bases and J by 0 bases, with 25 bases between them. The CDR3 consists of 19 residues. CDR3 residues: CASSTPPGPQEGSNYGYTF. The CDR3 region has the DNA TGTGCCAGCAGCACCCCACCCGGGCCCCAGGAGGGCTCTAACTATGGCTACACCTTC.

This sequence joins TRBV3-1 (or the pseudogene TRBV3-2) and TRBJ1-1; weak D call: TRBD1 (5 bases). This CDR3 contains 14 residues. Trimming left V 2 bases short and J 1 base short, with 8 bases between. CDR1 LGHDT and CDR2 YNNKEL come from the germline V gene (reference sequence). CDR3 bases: TGTGCCAGCAGCCAAAAACAGGAGAACACTGAAGCTTTCTTT. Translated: CASSQKQENTEAFF.

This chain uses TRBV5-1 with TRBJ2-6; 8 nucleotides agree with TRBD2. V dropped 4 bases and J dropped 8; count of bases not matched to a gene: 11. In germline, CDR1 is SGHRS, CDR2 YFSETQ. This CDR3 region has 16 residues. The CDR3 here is CASSPGAGGGSNVLTF. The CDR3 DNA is TGCGCCAGCAGCCCGGGGGCGGGGGGAGGCTCCAACGTCCTGACTTTC.

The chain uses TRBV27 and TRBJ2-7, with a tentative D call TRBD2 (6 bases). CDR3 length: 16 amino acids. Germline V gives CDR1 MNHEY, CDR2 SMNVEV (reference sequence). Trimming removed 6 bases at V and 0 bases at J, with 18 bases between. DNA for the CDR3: TGTGCCAGCAGAGGATTGGGGACTCCTAGCTCCTACGAGCAGTACGTC. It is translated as CASRGLGTPSSYEQYV.

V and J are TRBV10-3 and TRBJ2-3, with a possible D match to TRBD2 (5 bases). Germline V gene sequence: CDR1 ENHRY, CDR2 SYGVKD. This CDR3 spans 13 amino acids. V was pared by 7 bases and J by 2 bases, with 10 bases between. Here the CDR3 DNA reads TGTGCCATCAACCCCGGGAACACAGATACGCAGTATTTT. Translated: CAINPGNTDTQYF.

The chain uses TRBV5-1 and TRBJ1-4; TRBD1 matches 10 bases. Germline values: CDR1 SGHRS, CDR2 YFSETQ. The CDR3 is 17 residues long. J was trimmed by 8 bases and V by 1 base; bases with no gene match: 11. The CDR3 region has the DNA TGCGCCAGCAGCTTGTCGGGGATGACAGGGGGCTCGGAAAAACTGTTTTTT. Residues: CASSLSGMTGGSEKLFF. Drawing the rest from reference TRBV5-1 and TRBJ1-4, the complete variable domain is KAGVTQTPRYLIKTRGQQVTLSCSPISGHRSVSWYQQTPGQGLQFLFEYFSETQRNKGNFPGRFSGRQFSNSRSEMNVSTLELGDSALYLCASSLSGMTGGSEKLFFGSGTQLSVL.

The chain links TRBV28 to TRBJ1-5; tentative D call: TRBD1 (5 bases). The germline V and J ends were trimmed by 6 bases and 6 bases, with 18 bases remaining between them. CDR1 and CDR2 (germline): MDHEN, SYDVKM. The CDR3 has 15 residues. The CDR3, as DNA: TGTGCCAGCAGAGGAAGCGGGGGGACCGGTCAGCCCCAGCATTTT. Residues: CASRGSGGTGQPQHF. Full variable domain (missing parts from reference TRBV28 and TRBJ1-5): DVKVTQSSRYLVKRTGEKVFLECVQDMDHENMFWYRQDPGLGLRLIYFSYDVKMKEKGDIPEGYSVSREKKERFSLILESASTNQTSMYLCASRGSGGTGQPQHFGDGTRLSIL.

CDR3 nucleotide sequence: TGTGCCAGCAGTTTATTCAGTGTTTCCCTCCACTTT. This encodes CASSLFSVSLHF. V usage is TRBV12-3 or TRBV12-4 and J usage is TRBJ1-6; D gene uncertain. This CDR3 spans 12 amino acids. V lost 2 bases, J lost 14 bases, and 10 bases lay in between.

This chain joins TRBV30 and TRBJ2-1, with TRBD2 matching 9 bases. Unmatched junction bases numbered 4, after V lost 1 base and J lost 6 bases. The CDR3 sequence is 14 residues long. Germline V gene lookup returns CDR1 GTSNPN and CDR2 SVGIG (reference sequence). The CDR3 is CAWSAVAGANEQFF. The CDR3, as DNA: TGTGCCTGGAGTGCCGTAGCGGGAGCCAATGAGCAGTTCTTC.

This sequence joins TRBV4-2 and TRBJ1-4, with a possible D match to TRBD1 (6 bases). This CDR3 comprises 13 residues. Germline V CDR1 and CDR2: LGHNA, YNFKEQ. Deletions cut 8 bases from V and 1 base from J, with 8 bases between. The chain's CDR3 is CASSRGTNEKLFF. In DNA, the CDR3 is TGTGCCAGCTCCAGGGGAACTAATGAAAAACTGTTTTTT.

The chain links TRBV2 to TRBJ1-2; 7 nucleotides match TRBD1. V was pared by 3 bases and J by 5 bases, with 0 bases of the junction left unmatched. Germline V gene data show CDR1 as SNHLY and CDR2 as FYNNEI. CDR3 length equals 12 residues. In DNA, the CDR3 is TGTGCCAGCAGTGAGACAGGGTATGGCTACACCTTC. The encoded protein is CASSETGYGYTF.

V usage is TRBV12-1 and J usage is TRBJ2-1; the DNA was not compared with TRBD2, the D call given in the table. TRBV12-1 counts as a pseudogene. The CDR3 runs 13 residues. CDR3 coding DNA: TGTGCCAGCAGCGTCCGACTCGTCAATGAGCAGTTCTTC. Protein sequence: CASSVRLVNEQFF.

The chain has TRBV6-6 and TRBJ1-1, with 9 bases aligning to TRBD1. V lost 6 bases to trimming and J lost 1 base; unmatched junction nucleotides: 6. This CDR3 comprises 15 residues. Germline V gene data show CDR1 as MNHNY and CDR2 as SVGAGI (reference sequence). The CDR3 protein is CASRPGTGQNTEAFF. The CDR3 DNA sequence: TGTGCCAGCAGACCCGGGACAGGGCAGAACACTGAAGCTTTCTTT.

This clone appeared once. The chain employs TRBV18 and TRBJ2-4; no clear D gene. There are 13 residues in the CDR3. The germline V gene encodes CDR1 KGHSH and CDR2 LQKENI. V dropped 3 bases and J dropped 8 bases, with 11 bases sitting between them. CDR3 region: CASSPSQVDIQYF. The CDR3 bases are TGTGCCAGCTCACCGTCTCAGGTCGACATTCAGTACTTC.

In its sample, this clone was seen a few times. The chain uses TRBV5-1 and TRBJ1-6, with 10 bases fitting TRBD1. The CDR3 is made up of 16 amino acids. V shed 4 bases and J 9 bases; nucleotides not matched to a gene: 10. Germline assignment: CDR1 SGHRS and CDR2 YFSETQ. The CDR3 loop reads CASSLPGQGLSSPLHF. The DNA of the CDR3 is TGCGCCAGCAGCCTGCCGGGACAGGGGTTAAGTTCACCCCTCCACTTT. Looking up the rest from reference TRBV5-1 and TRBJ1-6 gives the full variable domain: KAGVTQTPRYLIKTRGQQVTLSCSPISGHRSVSWYQQTPGQGLQFLFEYFSETQRNKGNFPGRFSGRQFSNSRSEMNVSTLELGDSALYLCASSLPGQGLSSPLHFGNGTRLTVT.

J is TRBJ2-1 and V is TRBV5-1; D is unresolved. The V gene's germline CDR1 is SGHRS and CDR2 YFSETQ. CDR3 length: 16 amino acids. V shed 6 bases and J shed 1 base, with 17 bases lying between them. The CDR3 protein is CASNIISLASYNEQFF. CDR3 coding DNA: TGCGCCAGCAACATAATCTCCTTGGCTTCCTACAATGAGCAGTTCTTC.

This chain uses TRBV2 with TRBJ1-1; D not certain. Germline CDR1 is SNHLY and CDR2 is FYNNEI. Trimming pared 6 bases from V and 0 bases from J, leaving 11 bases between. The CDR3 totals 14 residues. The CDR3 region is CASRSRQMNTEAFF. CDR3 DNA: TGTGCCAGCAGGTCGAGGCAAATGAACACTGAAGCTTTCTTT.

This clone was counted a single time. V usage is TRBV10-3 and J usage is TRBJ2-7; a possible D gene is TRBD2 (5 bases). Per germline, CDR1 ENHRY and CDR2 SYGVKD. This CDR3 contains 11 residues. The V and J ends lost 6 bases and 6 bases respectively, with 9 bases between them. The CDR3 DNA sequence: TGTGCCATCAGCGACTATACCGAGCAGTACTTC. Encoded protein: CAISDYTEQYF.

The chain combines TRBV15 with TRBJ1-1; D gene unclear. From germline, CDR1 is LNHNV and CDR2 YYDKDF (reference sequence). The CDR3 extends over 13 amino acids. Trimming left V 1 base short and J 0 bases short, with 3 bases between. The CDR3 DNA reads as TGTGCCACCAGCAGAGGAGTGAACACTGAAGCTTTCTTT. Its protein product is CATSRGVNTEAFF.

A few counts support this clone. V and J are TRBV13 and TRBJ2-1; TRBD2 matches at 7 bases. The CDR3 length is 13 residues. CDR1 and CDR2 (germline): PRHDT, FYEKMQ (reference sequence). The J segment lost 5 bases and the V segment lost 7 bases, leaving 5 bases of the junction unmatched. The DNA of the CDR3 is TGTGCCAGCACCTCCCGGGGGGACAATGAGCAGTTCTTC. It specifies CASTSRGDNEQFF. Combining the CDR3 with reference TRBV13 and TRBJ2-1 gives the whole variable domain AAGVIQSPRHLIKEKRETATLKCYPIPRHDTVYWYQQGPGQDPQFLISFYEKMQSDKGSIPDRFSAQQFSDYHSELNMSSLELGDSALYFCASTSRGDNEQFFGPGTRLTVL.

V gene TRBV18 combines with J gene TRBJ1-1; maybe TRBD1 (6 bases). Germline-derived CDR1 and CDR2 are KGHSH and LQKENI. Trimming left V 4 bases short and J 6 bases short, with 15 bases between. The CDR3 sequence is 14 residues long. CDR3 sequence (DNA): TGTGCCAGCTCACAATATTCGGGGGGCGCTGAAGCTTTCTTT. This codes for CASSQYSGGAEAFF.

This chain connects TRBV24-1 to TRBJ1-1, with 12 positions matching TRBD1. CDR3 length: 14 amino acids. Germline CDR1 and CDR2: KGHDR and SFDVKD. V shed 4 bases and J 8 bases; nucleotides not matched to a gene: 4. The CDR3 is CATSEPGTGGEAFF. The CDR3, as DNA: TGTGCCACCAGTGAACCCGGGACAGGGGGCGAAGCTTTCTTT.

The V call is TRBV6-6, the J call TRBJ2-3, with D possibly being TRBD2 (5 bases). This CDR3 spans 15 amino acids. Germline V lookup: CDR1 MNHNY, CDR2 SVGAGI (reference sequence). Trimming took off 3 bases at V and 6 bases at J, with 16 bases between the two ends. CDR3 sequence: CASSYGGTPRDTQYF. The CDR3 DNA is TGTGCCAGCAGTTATGGAGGTACTCCCCGGGATACGCAGTATTTT.

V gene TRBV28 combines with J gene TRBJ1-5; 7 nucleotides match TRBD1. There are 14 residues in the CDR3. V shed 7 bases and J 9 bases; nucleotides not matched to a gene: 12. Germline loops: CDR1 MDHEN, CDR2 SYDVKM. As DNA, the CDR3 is TGTGCCAGCACCCCCGCAGGGGGTGGAAGGCCCCAGCATTTT. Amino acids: CASTPAGGGRPQHF. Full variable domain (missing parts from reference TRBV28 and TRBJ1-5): DVKVTQSSRYLVKRTGEKVFLECVQDMDHENMFWYRQDPGLGLRLIYFSYDVKMKEKGDIPEGYSVSREKKERFSLILESASTNQTSMYLCASTPAGGGRPQHFGDGTRLSIL.

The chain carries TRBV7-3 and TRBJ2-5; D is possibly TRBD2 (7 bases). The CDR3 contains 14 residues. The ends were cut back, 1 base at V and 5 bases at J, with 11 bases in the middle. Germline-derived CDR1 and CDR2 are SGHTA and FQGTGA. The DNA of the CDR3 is TGTGCCAGCAGCTTAAACGGGGGGCCGGAGACCCAGTACTTC. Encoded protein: CASSLNGGPETQYF.

The CDR3 protein is CASSVRDTAYEQYF. For the CDR3, the DNA is TGTGCCAGCAGCGTCCGGGACACAGCCTACGAGCAGTACTTC. V and J are TRBV9 and TRBJ2-7; tentative D call: TRBD1 (6 bases). This CDR3 has 14 amino acids. From germline, CDR1 is SGDLS and CDR2 YYNGEE. V was cut by 2 bases and J by 2 bases, with 11 bases left in between.

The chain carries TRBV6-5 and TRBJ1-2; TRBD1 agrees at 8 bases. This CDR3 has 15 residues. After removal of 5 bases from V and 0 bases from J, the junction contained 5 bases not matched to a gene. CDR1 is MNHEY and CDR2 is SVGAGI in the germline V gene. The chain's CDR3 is CASSRGQAANYGYTF. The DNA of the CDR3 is TGTGCCAGCAGTAGGGGACAGGCAGCTAACTATGGCTACACCTTC.